The 29 T cell receptor beta chains reported below all come from one sample, sequenced in a study of cytomegalovirus exposure and HLA in healthy donors. 13 Jbeta primers and 60 Vbeta primers were used for the PCR. The assay was immunoSEQ multiplex PCR, and TCRdb's table has in-frame clones only and misses some. The sample records about 200,000 clones, around 80% being singletons. Material: PBMCs. The source of these receptors is a male donor in good health and CMV-seronegative.

The rearrangement joins TRBV4-1 to TRBJ2-2, with 8 bases that match TRBD2. The CDR3 has 17 residues. Per germline, CDR1 MGHRA and CDR2 YSYEKL. The ends lost 0 bases at V and 5 bases at J; junction bases unmatched: 8. The chain's CDR3 is CASSQEKAGARTGELFF. For the CDR3, the DNA is TGCGCCAGCAGCCAAGAGAAAGCGGGAGCAAGGACCGGGGAGCTGTTTTTT.

The chain's CDR3 is CATSLSGTSGGGETQYF. The CDR3 coding sequence is TGTGCCACCAGCCTTTCCGGGACTAGCGGGGGGGGAGAGACCCAGTACTTC. This chain links TRBV15 with TRBJ2-5; 16 positions agree with TRBD2. In germline, CDR1 is LNHNV, CDR2 YYDKDF (reference sequence). The length of the CDR3 is 17 residues. V lost 5 bases, J lost 4 bases, and 7 bases stayed unmatched.

The V gene is TRBV5-1, the J gene TRBJ2-7, with 7 bases that match TRBD1. Germline V gene lookup returns CDR1 SGHRS and CDR2 YFSETQ. The CDR3 loop spans 14 amino acids. Trimming removed 4 bases from V and 0 bases from J; junction bases left unmatched: 4. In DNA form, the CDR3 reads TGCGCCAGCAGCGTGGGACAGAGCTCCTACGAGCAGTACTTC. Translating gives CASSVGQSSYEQYF.

This clone has only one observation. The rearrangement links TRBV7-9 to TRBJ2-1; perhaps TRBD1 as D (7 bases). V was shortened by 1 base and J by 1 base, with 11 bases between the two germline ends. Germline loops: CDR1 SEHNR, CDR2 FQNEAQ (reference sequence). The CDR3 length is 16 residues. This CDR3 reads CASSLETGRSYNEQFF. DNA of the CDR3: TGTGCCAGCAGCTTAGAGACAGGGAGGTCCTACAATGAGCAGTTCTTC.

The chain carries TRBV6-5 and TRBJ2-7; the D gene is possibly TRBD1 (6 bases). V lost 7 bases and J 2 bases, leaving 15 bases between the germline ends. The CDR3 loop spans 14 amino acids. Per the germline V gene, CDR1 is MNHEY and CDR2 is SVGAGI. The DNA of the CDR3 is TGTGCCAGCACCCTCCGGAAGGGGGCCTACGAGCAGTACTTC. Translated, it gives CASTLRKGAYEQYF.

This chain joins TRBV28 and TRBJ1-2; the D is unclear. Germline V gene data show CDR1 as MDHEN and CDR2 as SYDVKM. The V gene lost 2 bases and the J gene lost 8 bases, with 6 bases spanning the gap. The CDR3 loop spans 11 amino acids. CDR3 region: CASSLGGGYTF. CDR3 DNA sequence: TGTGCCAGCAGTTTAGGTGGCGGCTACACCTTC.

The chain couples TRBV28 to TRBJ2-4; 10 nucleotides match TRBD1. V was clipped by 5 bases and J by 8 bases; unmatched bases: 9. The CDR3 spans 15 residues. The V gene's germline CDR1 is MDHEN and CDR2 SYDVKM. The CDR3 DNA follows: TGTGCCAGCAGTCCCCGGGCAGGGACAGGGGACATTCAGTACTTC. Protein sequence: CASSPRAGTGDIQYF. Based on the CDR3 plus reference TRBV28 and TRBJ2-4, the full variable domain is DVKVTQSSRYLVKRTGEKVFLECVQDMDHENMFWYRQDPGLGLRLIYFSYDVKMKEKGDIPEGYSVSREKKERFSLILESASTNQTSMYLCASSPRAGTGDIQYFGAGTRLSVL.

This clone was recorded a few times. This chain joins TRBV6-5 and TRBJ2-7; D ambiguous. Germline V gene lookup returns CDR1 MNHEY and CDR2 SVGAGI. The CDR3 length is 11 residues. V was clipped by 5 bases and J by 7 bases, with 9 bases between them. CDR3 sequence: CASSNHQEQYF. As DNA, the CDR3 is TGTGCCAGCAGTAACCATCAGGAGCAGTACTTC.

In nucleotides, the CDR3 is TGTGCCTGGAGCGGAAGACAGGGGTCCCGCTCTGGAAACACCATATATTTT. It yields the protein CAWSGRQGSRSGNTIYF. The chain joins TRBV30 to TRBJ1-3, with 8 bases matching TRBD1. Germline V CDR1 and CDR2: GTSNPN, SVGIG (reference sequence). The CDR3 has 17 residues. Trimming at V came to 3 bases and at J to 0 bases, leaving 10 bases not matched to a gene. The full variable domain, completed using reference TRBV30 and TRBJ1-3, is SQTIHQWPATLVQPVGSPLSLECTVEGTSNPNLYWYRQAAGRGLQLLFYSVGIGQISSEVPQNLSASRPQDRQFILSSKKLLLSDSGFYLCAWSGRQGSRSGNTIYFGEGSWLTVV.

The gene calls are TRBV4-2 and TRBJ2-3, with TRBD2 matching over 9 bases. CDR3 length: 18 amino acids. J lost 8 bases, V lost 0 bases, and 15 bases had no gene match. CDR1 LGHNA and CDR2 YNFKEQ come from the germline V gene. The CDR3 nucleotides are TGTGCCAGCAGCCAAGAATGGGGAGGTGGACTAGCGACGGGTACGCAGTATTTT. Its protein product is CASSQEWGGGLATGTQYF.

V is TRBV15 and J is TRBJ2-1, with TRBD2 matching over 12 bases. In germline, CDR1 is LNHNV, CDR2 YYDKDF (reference sequence). This CDR3 is built from 19 residues. Trimming took 3 bases from V and 4 from J; bases not matched to a gene: 13. The CDR3 reads CATSRESPGLAGTYNEQFF. The DNA for the CDR3 is TGTGCCACCAGCAGGGAATCCCCGGGACTAGCGGGCACATACAATGAGCAGTTCTTC.

J is TRBJ2-3 and V is TRBV4-2, with 8 bases identical to TRBD2. This CDR3 spans 18 amino acids. After removal of 4 bases from V and 5 bases from J, the junction contained 17 bases not matched to a gene. From germline, CDR1 is LGHNA and CDR2 YNFKEQ. CDR3 protein: CASSPKGLGGRWGDTQYF. The CDR3 region has the DNA TGTGCCAGCAGCCCCAAGGGACTGGGCGGGAGGTGGGGAGATACGCAGTATTTT.

V gene TRBV6-1 combines with J gene TRBJ2-7; 8 bases are shared with TRBD1. CDR1 and CDR2 (germline): MNHNS, SASEGT. The CDR3 contains 15 residues. Trimming removed 3 bases from V and 2 bases from J; junction bases left unmatched: 6. DNA of the CDR3: TGTGCCAGCAGTGAGCCAGGGGACAGGACCTACGAGCAGTACTTC. Encoded protein: CASSEPGDRTYEQYF.

The chain employs TRBV19 and TRBJ2-1; D gene ambiguous. The V and J ends lost 6 bases and 2 bases respectively, with 11 bases between them. CDR1 is LNHDA, CDR2 SQIVND, per germline (reference sequence). The CDR3 is 14 amino acids. CDR3 in DNA: TGTGCCAGTAGCCACGGTGGTGCCTACAATGAGCAGTTCTTC. This codes for CASSHGGAYNEQFF.

The CDR3 nucleotides read TGTGCCAGCAGCTTGGTGGGACAGTTAGCTTTCTTT. This gives the protein CASSLVGQLAFF. This chain connects TRBV5-4 to TRBJ1-1, with 7 bases fitting TRBD1. Losses at the gene ends were 0 bases for V and 10 bases for J; bases not matched to a gene: 3. Germline V lookup: CDR1 SGHNT, CDR2 YYREEE (reference sequence). The CDR3 is 12 amino acids.

This clone has more than one count but fewer than ten. V gene TRBV19 combines with J gene TRBJ1-2; TRBD1 aligns across 11 bases. V was pared by 4 bases and J by 1 base, with 8 bases of the junction left unmatched. The germline V gene encodes CDR1 LNHDA and CDR2 SQIVND (reference sequence). The CDR3 totals 17 residues. CDR3 sequence reads: CASSKGTGGFGNYGYTF. The CDR3 coding sequence is TGTGCCAGTAGTAAAGGGACAGGGGGTTTTGGTAACTATGGCTACACCTTC.

The CDR3 loop is CASILRAPRPNTTPDYGYTF. For the CDR3, the DNA is TGTGCCAGTATCCTCAGGGCTCCTCGGCCAAATACCACTCCCGACTATGGCTACACCTTC. The V call is TRBV19, the J call TRBJ1-2; possible D gene TRBD1, 5 bases. The germline gives CDR1 LNHDA, CDR2 SQIVND (reference sequence). The CDR3 has 20 residues. With 7 bases removed from V and 3 bases from J, the gap between germline ends came to 33 bases.

V and J are TRBV4-2 and TRBJ2-7; 10 nucleotides line up with TRBD2. The V and J ends lost 2 bases and 6 bases, in that order; junction bases with no gene match: 7. Germline CDR1 is LGHNA and CDR2 is YNFKEQ. CDR3 size: 15 residues. DNA of the CDR3: TGTGCCAGCAGCCAAAGTCTAGCGGGAGAAGGCGAGCAGTACTTC. Translating it yields CASSQSLAGEGEQYF.

The V and J genes are TRBV4-1 and TRBJ2-5; 8 bases fit TRBD1. Trimming took 2 bases from V and 5 from J; bases not matched to a gene: 7. CDR3 size: 15 residues. Germline V lookup: CDR1 MGHRA, CDR2 YSYEKL. The CDR3 region has the DNA TGCGCCAGCAGCCAACCAGGACAGGGTTGGGAGACCCAGTACTTC. This encodes CASSQPGQGWETQYF.

This clone has a handful of counts. The V and J genes are TRBV29-1 and TRBJ1-1; 8 bases are shared with TRBD1. The CDR3 consists of 12 residues. Germline-derived CDR1 and CDR2 are SQVTM and ANQGSEA. Trimming at V came to 3 bases and at J to 10 bases, leaving 7 bases not matched to a gene. Here the CDR3 DNA reads TGCAGCGTTGATTCAGGGGGCCTGGGAGCTTTCTTT. Protein: CSVDSGGLGAFF.

The CDR3 region is CASSLDPGAYEQYF. DNA for the CDR3: TGTGCCAGCAGCTTAGACCCGGGGGCCTACGAGCAGTACTTC. The chain couples TRBV7-3 to TRBJ2-7; D may be TRBD2 (6 bases). Trimming cost V 2 bases and J 2 bases, with 10 bases left between them. CDR1 is SGHTA, CDR2 FQGTGA, per germline. The CDR3 is made up of 14 amino acids.

The chain combines TRBV5-1 with TRBJ2-5; 7 positions agree with TRBD2. CDR3 length: 15 amino acids. The J segment lost 11 bases and the V segment lost 1 base, leaving 14 bases of the junction unmatched. Germline V gene sequence: CDR1 SGHRS, CDR2 YFSETQ. The CDR3 bases are TGCGCCAGCAGCTTGCCTCCTAGCGGAACTAGTGAGCAGTACTTC. This translates into CASSLPPSGTSEQYF.

This clone was seen only a few times. J is TRBJ2-6 and V is TRBV18; tentatively, D is TRBD1 (6 bases). The germline V and J ends were trimmed by 6 bases and 2 bases, with 11 bases remaining between them. This CDR3 has 15 amino acids. Germline lookup yields CDR1 KGHSH and CDR2 LQKENI. The CDR3 region has the DNA TGTGCCAGCTCGCAACAGGGCCCTGGGGCCAACGTCCTGACTTTC. Encoded protein: CASSQQGPGANVLTF.

V usage is TRBV28 and J usage is TRBJ2-7, with TRBD1 as a possible D gene (6 bases). Germline V gives CDR1 MDHEN, CDR2 SYDVKM. The CDR3 covers 14 residues. The germline V and J ends were trimmed by 1 base and 2 bases, with 9 bases remaining between them. In DNA, the CDR3 is TGTGCCAGCAGTTTATCGGACAGCCCCTACGAGCAGTACTTC. As protein: CASSLSDSPYEQYF.

The chain carries TRBV7-8 and TRBJ2-2; D is perhaps TRBD1 (6 bases). This CDR3 is built from 13 residues. Deletions cut 11 bases from V and 6 bases from J, with 16 bases between. Germline V CDR1 and CDR2: SGHVS, FQNEAQ. The CDR3 DNA sequence: TGTGCCGGGTACAGGGTTAATTCCGGGGAGCTGTTTTTT. It translates to CAGYRVNSGELFF.

The chain has TRBV5-1 and TRBJ2-1, with D tentatively TRBD1 (5 bases). The germline V gene encodes CDR1 SGHRS and CDR2 YFSETQ. The CDR3 length is 17 residues. Trimming shortened V by 0 bases and J by 5 bases, and 18 bases separated the two germline ends. CDR3 nucleotides: TGCGCCAGCAGCTTGGCCCCCGGCAGGGTAAGGAACAATGAGCAGTTCTTC. Translation gives CASSLAPGRVRNNEQFF. The full variable domain, with the rest looked up from reference TRBV5-1 and TRBJ2-1, is KAGVTQTPRYLIKTRGQQVTLSCSPISGHRSVSWYQQTPGQGLQFLFEYFSETQRNKGNFPGRFSGRQFSNSRSEMNVSTLELGDSALYLCASSLAPGRVRNNEQFFGPGTRLTVL.

The chain carries TRBV4-1 and TRBJ2-7; the D is unclear. Trimming took 0 bases from V and 3 from J, leaving 9 bases between them. Germline assignment: CDR1 MGHRA and CDR2 YSYEKL. The CDR3 extends over 14 amino acids. The CDR3 spells CASSQDRHIYEQYF. CDR3 in DNA: TGCGCCAGCAGCCAAGATCGACACATCTACGAGCAGTACTTC.

The chain recombines TRBV7-6 with TRBJ1-5; D might be TRBD1 (5 bases). The germline V and J ends were trimmed by 5 bases and 0 bases, with 14 bases remaining between them. Germline-derived CDR1 and CDR2 are SGHVS and FNYEAQ. This CDR3 is built from 16 residues. The CDR3 sequence: CASSPYAGDSNQPQHF. The DNA of the CDR3 is TGTGCCAGCAGCCCCTACGCGGGGGATAGCAATCAGCCCCAGCATTTT.

The CDR3 spells CATSRDKGSALVTDTQYF. CDR3 nucleotide sequence: TGTGCCACCAGCAGAGATAAGGGGTCGGCTTTGGTCACAGATACGCAGTATTTT. This rearrangement joins TRBV15 to TRBJ2-3; TRBD1 is a possible D gene (5 bases). Germline V CDR1 and CDR2: LNHNV, YYDKDF (reference sequence). V lost 0 bases and J lost 2, with 18 bases in between. CDR3 size: 18 residues.